This T cell receptor (beta chain) was identified during a study of T-cell memory formation after mild COVID-19. Trimming pared 2 bases from V and 0 bases from J, leaving 8 bases between. Germline CDR1 reads SGHTA; CDR2 reads FQGNSA. The CDR3 has 15 residues. TCRdb called the 5' RACE reads again in MiXCR, with one record for every CDR3 protein. The sample lists hundreds of thousands of distinct CDR3 sequences, about an eighth occurring once. Study results and limitations: Clones contracting day 15 to 85 were balanced CD4/CD8; later expanders leaned CD4+.

In this sample, this clonotype turned up a few times. Its specificity is unknown. The receptor was derived from a man aged 18 to 35 who had mild COVID-19 (a few samples of this study predate the infection). Cell type and time point are not known. Material: PBMCs or a T cell subset sorted from them (not recorded which). The J gene is TRBJ1-3, the V gene TRBV7-2; D is undetermined. The CDR3, as DNA: TGTGCCAGCAGCTTACGACGTGACTCTGGAAACACCATATATTTT. It encodes CASSLRRDSGNTIYF.